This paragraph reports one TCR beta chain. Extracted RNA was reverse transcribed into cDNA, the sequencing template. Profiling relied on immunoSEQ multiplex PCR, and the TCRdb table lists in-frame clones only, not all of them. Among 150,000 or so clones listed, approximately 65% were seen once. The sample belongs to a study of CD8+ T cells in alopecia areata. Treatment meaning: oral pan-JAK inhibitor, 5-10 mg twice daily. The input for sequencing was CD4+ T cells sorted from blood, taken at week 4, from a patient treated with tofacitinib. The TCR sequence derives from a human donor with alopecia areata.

CDR3 DNA: TGCGCCAGCAGCTTAACGGGTAGCACAGATACGCAGTATTTT. Translation gives CASSLTGSTDTQYF. The rearrangement uses TRBV5-1 and TRBJ2-3; unclear D gene. The CDR3 is 14 residues long. The germline V gene encodes CDR1 SGHRS and CDR2 YFSETQ. The V and J ends lost 2 bases and 0 bases respectively, with 7 bases between them. The whole variable domain, remainder taken from reference TRBV5-1 and TRBJ2-3, is KAGVTQTPRYLIKTRGQQVTLSCSPISGHRSVSWYQQTPGQGLQFLFEYFSETQRNKGNFPGRFSGRQFSNSRSEMNVSTLELGDSALYLCASSLTGSTDTQYFGPGTRLTVL.